Given below is one T cell receptor beta chain in context. The data stem from a study of graft-versus-host responses after intestinal transplantation. About the research overall: Anti-thymocyte globulin induction was given to all recipients, followed by tacrolimus and steroids for two to four years.

Germline CDR1 MNHEY, CDR2 SMNVEV (reference sequence). V was pared by 3 bases and J by 3 bases, with 9 bases between. The CDR3 runs to 13 residues. Clones were sequenced by immunoSEQ multiplex PCR, and TCRdb holds only the in-frame ones, with some missing. The sample lists around 33,000 clones, around 94% occurring once. The TCR was taken from a human patient who received an intestinal transplant, so some T cells may come from the graft donor. The sequences come from PBMCs, collected 16 days after intestinal transplant. The chain is built from TRBV27 and TRBJ2-7; no definite D call. The CDR3 here is CASSFGQNYEQYF. DNA of the CDR3: TGTGCCAGCAGTTTCGGGCAGAACTACGAGCAGTACTTC.